The clone carrying this T cell receptor (beta chain) has a count of ten or more. Its antigen is unknown. These data originate in a study of blood T cells in healthy people across ages. The CDR3 is 14 amino acids. Per germline, CDR1 SGHVS and CDR2 FQNEAQ. General study findings and limits: What prevented conclusive comparison of naive and antigen-experienced cells was that PBMCs were unsorted. Greater diversity and more naive CD4+ cells were seen in long-lived donors than in aged donors.

Then a second PCR, running about 7 to 11 cycles, was carried out with a sample-barcoded 5' primer and a J-beta primer mix. Each of the cDNA molecules was tagged by a template-switch adaptor with 12 random nucleotides. TCRdb re-called the 5' RACE reads with MiXCR, one entry per CDR3 protein. The profile shows hundreds of thousands of distinct CDR3 sequences, 20% to 25% of them singletons. The TCR sequence derives from a man in his 70s in good health. The sequencing input was blood. The rearrangement uses TRBV7-8 and TRBJ2-1, with 7 bases lining up with TRBD2. The J call is uncertain, as TRBJ2-7 better fits the DNA end. The CDR3 protein is CASSLGTTDYEQYF. CDR3 sequence (DNA): TGTGCCAGCAGCCTCGGGACTACAGACTACGAGCAGTACTTC.